This TCR beta chain was captured by sequencing in a study of T-cell memory formation after mild COVID-19. Using constant-segment primers, 5'RACE produced TCR alpha and TCR beta cDNA libraries carrying sample barcodes and UMIs. TCRdb used MiXCR to reprocess the 5' RACE reads, holding one entry per CDR3 protein. Among hundreds of thousands of distinct CDR3 sequences listed, approximately 20% were seen once. Study-level findings and limits: Memory from before infection featured some responding clones, which suggests cross-reactive memory joined. Clones from the second wave (peaking day 37) had unconfirmed SARS-CoV-2 specificity.

This clonotype was counted between two and nine times. Its antigen is not identified. This receptor was obtained from an adult woman who had mild COVID-19 (a few samples of this study predate the infection). Cell type and time point are not known. Sequenced: PBMCs or a T cell subset sorted from them (not recorded which).

The CDR3 nucleotides read TGTGCCAGCAGACCAGGGGCTGACAGGGCGCAGTATTTT. Encoded protein: CASRPGADRAQYF. The chain is built from TRBV12-3 or TRBV12-4 and TRBJ2-3; 7 bases are shared with TRBD1. This CDR3 has 13 residues. Trimming took 6 bases from V and 10 from J; bases not matched to a gene: 10.